A selection of T cell receptor beta chains follows, all from one sample in a study of T-cell memory formation after mild COVID-19. One entry per CDR3 protein, called by TCRdb with MiXCR from the 5' RACE reads. The data contain around 310,000 distinct CDR3 sequences, 20% to 25% of them singletons. Sequencing input: PBMCs or a T cell subset sorted from them (not recorded which). Receptors were obtained from a young man who had mild COVID-19 (a few samples of this study predate the infection). Cell type and time point are not known. The CDR3 runs from the conserved cysteine through the conserved F or W. D genes are given only for firm matches. The size entry is marked missing in some rows and otherwise reads once, few, many or a size class.

abundance: -; j_gene: TRBJ2-3; d_gene: -; v_gene: TRBV5-4; CDR3nt: TGTGCCAGCAGCTTGGTATCAGATACAGATACGCAGTATTTT; CDR3aa: CASSLVSDTDTQYF
abundance: few; j_gene: TRBJ1-2; d_gene: -; v_gene: TRBV4-3; CDR3nt: TGCGCCAGCCATGGGGGTTATGGCTACACCTTC; CDR3aa: CASHGGYGYTF
abundance: -; j_gene: TRBJ2-1; d_gene: -; v_gene: TRBV5-1; CDR3nt: TGCGCCAGCAGCTATGGACATGGTGCCGATGAGCAGTTCTTC; CDR3aa: CASSYGHGADEQFF
abundance: few; j_gene: TRBJ2-2; d_gene: -; v_gene: TRBV10-3; CDR3nt: TGTGCCATCAGGACACAGGGAGAGGACGGGGAGCTGTTTTTT; CDR3aa: CAIRTQGEDGELFF
abundance: many; j_gene: TRBJ2-2; d_gene: -; v_gene: TRBV25-1; CDR3nt: TGTGCCAGCAGTGACCCGACAGGAAGGGACACCGGGGAGCTGTTTTTT; CDR3aa: CASSDPTGRDTGELFF
abundance: many; j_gene: TRBJ1-2; d_gene: -; v_gene: TRBV12-3/TRBV12-4; CDR3nt: TGTGCCAGCAGCCAGGGAGGGTATGGCTACACCTTC; CDR3aa: CASSQGGYGYTF
abundance: -; j_gene: TRBJ2-7; d_gene: -; v_gene: TRBV10-3; CDR3nt: TGTGCCATCAGTGAGTCGAACAGCCCCTACGAGCAGTACTTC; CDR3aa: CAISESNSPYEQYF
abundance: few; j_gene: TRBJ2-2; d_gene: TRBD2; v_gene: TRBV7-2; CDR3nt: TGTGCCAGCAGCTCTCCGTTTGACGGCGGGGGGGCCTATCAAACCGGGGAGCTGTTTTTT; CDR3aa: CASSSPFDGGGAYQTGELFF
abundance: once; j_gene: TRBJ1-2; d_gene: -; v_gene: TRBV24-1; CDR3nt: TGTGCCACCAGTGATTTAAAAAAGGGACCGCCAAGGGGCTACACCTTC; CDR3aa: CATSDLKKGPPRGYTF
abundance: -; j_gene: TRBJ1-6; d_gene: TRBD1; v_gene: TRBV7-9; CDR3nt: TGTGCCAGCAGCCGCGGACAGGCTAATTCACCCCTCCACTTT; CDR3aa: CASSRGQANSPLHF
abundance: -; j_gene: TRBJ2-3; d_gene: TRBD2; v_gene: TRBV4-3; CDR3nt: TGCGCCAGCAGCCAAGGGCTTAGCGGGGGGGTTACCACAGATACGCAGTATTTT; CDR3aa: CASSQGLSGGVTTDTQYF
abundance: -; j_gene: TRBJ2-3; d_gene: -; v_gene: TRBV10-3; CDR3nt: TGTGCCATCAGTTACGGATACACAGATACGCAGTATTTT; CDR3aa: CAISYGYTDTQYF
abundance: few; j_gene: TRBJ2-7; d_gene: -; v_gene: TRBV14; CDR3nt: TGTGCCAGCAGCCCCGTACTATCGCGGAACGAGCAGTACTTC; CDR3aa: CASSPVLSRNEQYF
abundance: -; j_gene: TRBJ1-2; d_gene: -; v_gene: TRBV18; CDR3nt: TGTGCCAGCTCACCACGCTATCTTGGAGCTAACTATGGCTACACCTTC; CDR3aa: CASSPRYLGANYGYTF
abundance: few; j_gene: TRBJ2-5; d_gene: TRBD2; v_gene: TRBV4-1; CDR3nt: TGCGCCAGCAGCCAAGGGGGGACTAGTCAAGAGACCCAGTACTTC; CDR3aa: CASSQGGTSQETQYF
abundance: -; j_gene: TRBJ1-1; d_gene: -; v_gene: TRBV4-2; CDR3nt: TGTGCCAGCAGCCAAGACTTCGGGAACACTGAAGCTTTCTTT; CDR3aa: CASSQDFGNTEAFF
abundance: -; j_gene: TRBJ1-1; d_gene: -; v_gene: TRBV28; CDR3nt: TGTGCCAGCAACGACATGAACACTGAAGCTTTCTTT; CDR3aa: CASNDMNTEAFF
abundance: few; j_gene: TRBJ2-1; d_gene: -; v_gene: TRBV19; CDR3nt: TGTGCCAGCAGAGTCGGGGGCCATTCCTACAATGAGCAGTTCTTC; CDR3aa: CASRVGGHSYNEQFF
abundance: -; j_gene: TRBJ2-7; d_gene: -; v_gene: TRBV20-1; CDR3nt: TGCAGTGCTAGTTTCCCGCTGGCCTACGAGCAGTACTTC; CDR3aa: CSASFPLAYEQYF
abundance: -; j_gene: TRBJ1-2; d_gene: -; v_gene: TRBV7-2; CDR3nt: TGTGCCAGCAGCTTAAACAGGGCGGATGGCTACACCTTC; CDR3aa: CASSLNRADGYTF
abundance: -; j_gene: TRBJ1-5; d_gene: -; v_gene: TRBV12-3/TRBV12-4; CDR3nt: TGTGCCAGCAGTTTGGACAGCCTAAATCAGCCCCAGCATTTT; CDR3aa: CASSLDSLNQPQHF
abundance: -; j_gene: TRBJ1-3; d_gene: -; v_gene: TRBV4-2; CDR3nt: TGTGCCAGCAGCCAAGAAGGGACTGGAAACACCATATATTTT; CDR3aa: CASSQEGTGNTIYF
abundance: -; j_gene: TRBJ2-2; d_gene: -; v_gene: TRBV10-3; CDR3nt: TGTGCCATCAGTGAAGGGCGGACGAACACCGGGGAGCTGTTTTTT; CDR3aa: CAISEGRTNTGELFF
abundance: few; j_gene: TRBJ1-2; d_gene: -; v_gene: TRBV6-5; CDR3nt: TGTGCCAGCAGTTACTCCTGGGACGCTAACTATGGCTACACCTTC; CDR3aa: CASSYSWDANYGYTF
abundance: few; j_gene: TRBJ2-4; d_gene: TRBD2; v_gene: TRBV5-1; CDR3nt: TGCGCCAGCAGCGCCATCCAAGGGAGGGGCCGGGGGAACATTCAGTACTTC; CDR3aa: CASSAIQGRGRGNIQYF
abundance: few; j_gene: TRBJ2-2; d_gene: -; v_gene: TRBV9; CDR3nt: TGTGCCAGCAGCGTCGAGGGGCAGGGTCCCGGGGAGCTGTTTTTT; CDR3aa: CASSVEGQGPGELFF
abundance: few; j_gene: TRBJ2-3; d_gene: -; v_gene: TRBV6-5; CDR3nt: TGTGCCAGCAGTTCCCCCAGCCGGGACCCTAGCACAGATACGCAGTATTTT; CDR3aa: CASSSPSRDPSTDTQYF
abundance: -; j_gene: TRBJ2-2; d_gene: -; v_gene: TRBV28; CDR3nt: TGTGCCAGCAGCTTCGGAACAAGAGTATCCGGGGAGCTGTTTTTT; CDR3aa: CASSFGTRVSGELFF
abundance: few; j_gene: TRBJ1-3; d_gene: -; v_gene: TRBV20-1; CDR3nt: TGCAGTGCTAGTTCGCTCTTCTCTGGAAACACCATATATTTT; CDR3aa: CSASSLFSGNTIYF
abundance: few; j_gene: TRBJ1-2; d_gene: -; v_gene: TRBV7-6; CDR3nt: TGTGCCAGCAGCATGACCCCAGGAGGGCCCTACACCTTC; CDR3aa: CASSMTPGGPYTF
abundance: few; j_gene: TRBJ2-5; d_gene: TRBD1; v_gene: TRBV7-9; CDR3nt: TGTGCCAGCAGCTTAGAGACAGGGAGTGGGCAAGAGACCCAGTACTTC; CDR3aa: CASSLETGSGQETQYF
abundance: -; j_gene: TRBJ1-1; d_gene: -; v_gene: TRBV20-1; CDR3nt: TGCAGTGCTAGAGATCCCGGGGGGTATAACATGAACACTGAAGCTTTCTTT; CDR3aa: CSARDPGGYNMNTEAFF
abundance: few; j_gene: TRBJ2-5; d_gene: -; v_gene: TRBV7-2; CDR3nt: TGTGCCAGCAGCTTAGGGGGGAGCGAACAGACCCAGTACTTC; CDR3aa: CASSLGGSEQTQYF
abundance: many; j_gene: TRBJ2-3; d_gene: TRBD2; v_gene: TRBV7-2; CDR3nt: TGTGCCAGCAGCGTTCAGACGGGACTAGCGGGGGGGGCAGATACGCAGTATTTT; CDR3aa: CASSVQTGLAGGADTQYF
abundance: -; j_gene: TRBJ2-1; d_gene: -; v_gene: TRBV4-3; CDR3nt: TGCGCCAGCAGCCAAGATACTGGGGCAGGTGAGCAGTTCTTC; CDR3aa: CASSQDTGAGEQFF
abundance: many; j_gene: TRBJ2-5; d_gene: TRBD1; v_gene: TRBV12-3/TRBV12-4; CDR3nt: TGTGCCAGCAGTCAGGGGGAAGAGACCCAGTACTTC; CDR3aa: CASSQGEETQYF
abundance: few; j_gene: TRBJ1-1; d_gene: -; v_gene: TRBV6-5; CDR3nt: TGTGCCAGCAGGAAGTTTACAGGCCCTGACACTGAAGCTTTCTTT; CDR3aa: CASRKFTGPDTEAFF
abundance: -; j_gene: TRBJ2-1; d_gene: TRBD2; v_gene: TRBV10-3; CDR3nt: TGTGCCATGGGACTAGCGGGATCTCGGGATGAGCAGTTCTTC; CDR3aa: CAMGLAGSRDEQFF
abundance: -; j_gene: TRBJ1-1; d_gene: TRBD1; v_gene: TRBV5-6; CDR3nt: TGTGCCAGCAGCGCCTTGGGGGACAGGGATAACACTGAAGCTTTCTTT; CDR3aa: CASSALGDRDNTEAFF
abundance: few; j_gene: TRBJ1-4; d_gene: TRBD1; v_gene: TRBV2; CDR3nt: TGTGCCAGCAGCGACAGGGGACAGGAAAAACTGTTTTTT; CDR3aa: CASSDRGQEKLFF
abundance: few; j_gene: TRBJ1-1; d_gene: -; v_gene: TRBV29-1; CDR3nt: TGCAGCTTCCCGCGGGAGACTGAAGCTTTCTTT; CDR3aa: CSFPRETEAFF
abundance: few; j_gene: TRBJ2-5; d_gene: TRBD2; v_gene: TRBV7-9; CDR3nt: TGTGCCAGCGTTTCCGAGGGAGGGGACCAGTACTTC; CDR3aa: CASVSEGGDQYF
abundance: -; j_gene: TRBJ2-3; d_gene: -; v_gene: TRBV20-1; CDR3nt: TGCAGTGCTAGAGTGGTAGCGGAAAGTGTAGATACGCAGTATTTT; CDR3aa: CSARVVAESVDTQYF
abundance: -; j_gene: TRBJ1-2; d_gene: -; v_gene: TRBV12-3/TRBV12-4; CDR3nt: TGTGCCAGCAGCGGGTGGCAGGTCTATGGCTACACCTTC; CDR3aa: CASSGWQVYGYTF
abundance: few; j_gene: TRBJ2-3; d_gene: TRBD2; v_gene: TRBV9; CDR3nt: TGTGCCAGCAGCGCCGGGGACTACGGCCCTACAGATACGCAGTATTTT; CDR3aa: CASSAGDYGPTDTQYF
abundance: few; j_gene: TRBJ1-2; d_gene: -; v_gene: TRBV7-9; CDR3nt: TGTGCCAGCAGAGAGGGGGAAGGGGACTATGGCTACACCTTC; CDR3aa: CASREGEGDYGYTF
abundance: -; j_gene: TRBJ2-1; d_gene: -; v_gene: TRBV14; CDR3nt: TGTGCCAGCAGCCAAGGCGGGGAGGACAAAAACTACAATGAGCAGTTCTTC; CDR3aa: CASSQGGEDKNYNEQFF
abundance: -; j_gene: TRBJ2-5; d_gene: -; v_gene: TRBV4-1; CDR3nt: TGCGCCAGCAGCCACTCGACGTGGCGTCAAGAGACCCAGTACTTC; CDR3aa: CASSHSTWRQETQYF